This T cell receptor beta chain appears in the sequencing data of a study of CD8 T cells in ankylosing spondylitis. Quantitative 5'-RACE with molecular barcodes was used to make the TCR beta libraries. TCRdb re-called the 5' RACE reads with MiXCR, one entry per CDR3 protein. Among under 200,000 distinct CDR3 sequences listed, 10% to 15% were seen once. The study, taken as a whole, reports: CD8+ cells made up the disease-linked clones, which were relatively rare in peripheral blood. Made up of about eight highly homologous variants, a TCR beta motif appeared characteristic of ankylosing spondylitis blood.

This clonotype was seen only a few times. Antigen specificity is unknown. The CDR3 has 16 amino acids. Germline V CDR1 and CDR2: DFQATT, SNEGSKA (reference sequence). The V and J ends lost 5 bases and 1 base respectively, with 18 bases between them. This sequence joins TRBV20-1 and TRBJ2-4; tentative D call: TRBD2 (6 bases). The sample consisted of blood, either unsorted or a sorted T cell fraction (not recorded which). This clonotype was obtained from a female donor with ankylosing spondylitis or in good health (not recorded which). Written as DNA, the CDR3 is TGCAGTGCTTCACGAGCAGCGGGCCCTGCCAAAAACATTCAGTACTTC. Translation: CSASRAAGPAKNIQYF.